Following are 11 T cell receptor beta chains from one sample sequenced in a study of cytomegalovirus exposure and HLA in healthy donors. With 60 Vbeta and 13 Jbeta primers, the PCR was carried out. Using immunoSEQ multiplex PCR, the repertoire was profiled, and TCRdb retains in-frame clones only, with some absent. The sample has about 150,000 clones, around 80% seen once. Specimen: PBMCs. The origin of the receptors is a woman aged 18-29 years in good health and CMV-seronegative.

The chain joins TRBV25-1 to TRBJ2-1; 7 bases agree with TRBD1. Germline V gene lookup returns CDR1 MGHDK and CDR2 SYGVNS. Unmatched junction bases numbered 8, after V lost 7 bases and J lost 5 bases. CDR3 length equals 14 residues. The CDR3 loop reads CASIPGGLNNEQFF. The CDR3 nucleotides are TGTGCCAGCATTCCAGGGGGATTAAACAATGAGCAGTTCTTC.

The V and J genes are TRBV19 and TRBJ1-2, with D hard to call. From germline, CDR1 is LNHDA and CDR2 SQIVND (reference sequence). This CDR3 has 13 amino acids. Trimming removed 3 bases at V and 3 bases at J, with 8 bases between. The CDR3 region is CASSIEGDYGYTF. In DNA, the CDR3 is TGTGCCAGTAGTATCGAGGGAGACTATGGCTACACCTTC.

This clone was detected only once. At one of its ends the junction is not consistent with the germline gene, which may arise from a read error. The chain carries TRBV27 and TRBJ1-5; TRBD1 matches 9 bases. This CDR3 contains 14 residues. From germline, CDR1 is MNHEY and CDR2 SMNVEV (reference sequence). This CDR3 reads CASSPTGGPSAPAF. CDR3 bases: TGTGCCAGCAGTCCGACAGGGGGGCCATCAGCCCCAGCATTT.

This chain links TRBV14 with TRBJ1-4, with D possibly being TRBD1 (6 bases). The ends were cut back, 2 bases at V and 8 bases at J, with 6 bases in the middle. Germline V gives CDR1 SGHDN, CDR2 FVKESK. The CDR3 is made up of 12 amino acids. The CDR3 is CASSQQGEKLFF. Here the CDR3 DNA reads TGTGCCAGCAGCCAACAGGGGGAAAAACTGTTTTTT.

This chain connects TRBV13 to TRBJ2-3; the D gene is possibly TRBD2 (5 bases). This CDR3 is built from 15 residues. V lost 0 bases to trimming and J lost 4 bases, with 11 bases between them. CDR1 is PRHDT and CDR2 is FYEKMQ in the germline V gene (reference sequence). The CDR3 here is CASSLGRGYSDTQYF. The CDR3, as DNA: TGTGCCAGCAGCTTAGGCCGGGGTTACTCAGATACGCAGTATTTT.

The CDR3 DNA follows: TGTGCCAGCAGCGTATCCGTCAATCAGCCCCAGCATTTT. Protein product: CASSVSVNQPQHF. The J gene is TRBJ1-5, the V gene TRBV9; D not certain. V was trimmed by 1 base and J by 3 bases, leaving 5 bases between them. Germline CDR1 is SGDLS and CDR2 is YYNGEE. The CDR3 is 13 residues long.

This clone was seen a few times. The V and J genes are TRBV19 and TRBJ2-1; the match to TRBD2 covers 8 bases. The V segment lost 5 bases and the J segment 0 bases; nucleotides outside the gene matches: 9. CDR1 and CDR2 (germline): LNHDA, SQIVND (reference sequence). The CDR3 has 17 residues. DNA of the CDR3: TGTGCCAGTAGTTCGGGGGGGGATGCCTCCTCCTACAATGAGCAGTTCTTC. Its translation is CASSSGGDASSYNEQFF.

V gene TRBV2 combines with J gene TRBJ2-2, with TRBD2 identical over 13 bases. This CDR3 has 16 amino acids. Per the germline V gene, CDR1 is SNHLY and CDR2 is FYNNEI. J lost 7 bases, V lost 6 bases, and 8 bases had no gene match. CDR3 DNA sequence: TGTGCCAGCAGCCCACTAGCGGGGGGGCAAGGCGGGGAGCTGTTTTTT. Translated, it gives CASSPLAGGQGGELFF.

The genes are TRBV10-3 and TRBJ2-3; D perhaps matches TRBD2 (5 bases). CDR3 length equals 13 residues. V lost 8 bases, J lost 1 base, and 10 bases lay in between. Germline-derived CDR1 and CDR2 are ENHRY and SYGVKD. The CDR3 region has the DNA TGTGCCATCCGGGGAGTCGGCACAGATACGCAGTATTTT. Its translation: CAIRGVGTDTQYF.

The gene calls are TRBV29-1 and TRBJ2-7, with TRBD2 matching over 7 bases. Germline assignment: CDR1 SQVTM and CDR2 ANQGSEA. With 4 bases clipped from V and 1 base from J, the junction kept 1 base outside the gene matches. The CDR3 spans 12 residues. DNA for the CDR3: TGCAGCGTTGCGGGGGGATCCTACGAGCAGTACTTC. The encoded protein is CSVAGGSYEQYF.

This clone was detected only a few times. Here the CDR3 DNA reads TGTGCCAGCTCACCACCAGGTAGGAGGGGCGACTCTGGAAACACCATATATTTT. Its protein product is CASSPPGRRGDSGNTIYF. The V gene is TRBV18, the J gene TRBJ1-3; tentative D call: TRBD1 (5 bases). Germline V gene data show CDR1 as KGHSH and CDR2 as LQKENI. The CDR3 spans 18 residues. The V end lost 0 bases, the J end lost 0 bases, and 15 bases lay between the germline ends.